A selection of T cell receptor beta chains follows, all from one sample in a study of CD8+ T cells in alopecia areata. Method: immunoSEQ multiplex PCR; TCRdb's copy keeps in-frame clones and lacks some. The data contain some 220,000 clones, about 58% of them singletons. The source material was CD4+ T cells sorted from blood, sampled at week 4, from a patient treated with tofacitinib. Source of these receptors: a human donor with alopecia areata. The CDR3 runs from the conserved cysteine through the conserved F or W. The order of the fields is J gene, clone size, V gene, D gene, CDR3 protein, CDR3 DNA. D genes are given only for firm matches. The listing skips clone size in some rows; elsewhere it reads once, few, many or a size class.

j_gene: TRBJ2-3
abundance: few
v_gene: TRBV29-1
d_gene: TRBD1
CDR3aa: CSVAGTGTADTQYF
CDR3nt: TGCAGCGTCGCCGGGACAGGGACTGCGGATACGCAGTATTTT

j_gene: TRBJ1-6
abundance: -
v_gene: TRBV11-2
d_gene: -
CDR3aa: CASRGLSNSPLHF
CDR3nt: TGTGCCAGCAGGGGGCTAAGTAATTCACCCCTCCACTTT

j_gene: TRBJ1-5
abundance: -
v_gene: TRBV2
d_gene: -
CDR3aa: CASSLDPNQPQHF
CDR3nt: TGTGCCAGCAGTTTGGACCCAAATCAGCCCCAGCATTTT

j_gene: TRBJ1-1
abundance: few
v_gene: TRBV28
d_gene: TRBD1
CDR3aa: CATKPGGQTLNTEAFF
CDR3nt: TGTGCCACCAAACCAGGGGGACAGACGCTGAACACTGAAGCTTTCTTT

j_gene: TRBJ2-7
abundance: -
v_gene: TRBV29-1
d_gene: -
CDR3aa: CSVDYGRGSREQYF
CDR3nt: TGCAGCGTTGATTATGGTAGGGGCTCTAGGGAGCAGTACTTC

j_gene: TRBJ1-2
abundance: -
v_gene: TRBV28
d_gene: -
CDR3aa: CASSSDLYYGYTF
CDR3nt: TGTGCCAGCAGTTCGGATTTGTACTATGGCTACACCTTC

j_gene: TRBJ2-7
abundance: -
v_gene: TRBV15
d_gene: -
CDR3aa: CATSRVGTTYEQYF
CDR3nt: TGTGCCACCAGCAGAGTTGGCACCACATACGAGCAGTACTTC

j_gene: TRBJ1-1
abundance: -
v_gene: TRBV5-1
d_gene: -
CDR3aa: CASSGQGAGNTEAFF
CDR3nt: TGCGCCAGCAGCGGACAAGGGGCGGGAAACACTGAAGCTTTCTTT

j_gene: TRBJ1-5
abundance: -
v_gene: TRBV30
d_gene: -
CDR3aa: CAWSTGPRNQPQHF
CDR3nt: TGTGCCTGGTCTACCGGGCCCCGCAATCAGCCCCAGCATTTT

j_gene: TRBJ2-4
abundance: few
v_gene: TRBV7-2
d_gene: -
CDR3aa: CASSLNYKNIQYF
CDR3nt: TGTGCCAGCAGCTTGAACTACAAAAACATTCAGTACTTC

j_gene: TRBJ1-2
abundance: -
v_gene: TRBV29-1
d_gene: -
CDR3aa: CSVDKAGYTF
CDR3nt: TGCAGCGTCGATAAAGCCGGCTACACCTTC

j_gene: TRBJ1-4
abundance: few
v_gene: TRBV2
d_gene: -
CDR3aa: CASSESGSRKLFF
CDR3nt: TGTGCCAGCAGTGAGTCAGGATCCCGAAAACTGTTTTTT

j_gene: TRBJ1-2
abundance: -
v_gene: TRBV29-1
d_gene: TRBD1
CDR3aa: CSGMGQGYGYTF
CDR3nt: TGCAGCGGGATGGGACAGGGTTACGGCTACACCTTC

j_gene: TRBJ2-7
abundance: -
v_gene: TRBV7-2
d_gene: TRBD2
CDR3aa: CASSPGLALTEQYF
CDR3nt: TGTGCCAGCAGCCCGGGACTAGCGTTGACCGAGCAGTACTTC

j_gene: TRBJ1-4
abundance: -
v_gene: TRBV30
d_gene: TRBD1
CDR3aa: CASTVRAGGKLFF
CDR3nt: TGTGCCTCCACAGTACGGGCAGGGGGAAAACTGTTTTTT

j_gene: TRBJ1-4
abundance: -
v_gene: TRBV29-1
d_gene: TRBD1
CDR3aa: CSVRTGYEKLFF
CDR3nt: TGCAGCGTCAGGACAGGGTATGAAAAACTGTTTTTT

j_gene: TRBJ1-1
abundance: -
v_gene: TRBV7-2
d_gene: -
CDR3aa: CASSLASGLAEAFF
CDR3nt: TGTGCCAGCAGCTTAGCTTCAGGACTCGCTGAAGCTTTCTTT

j_gene: TRBJ1-2
abundance: -
v_gene: TRBV12-2
d_gene: -
CDR3aa: CASRFTQGETGRGYTF
CDR3nt: TGTGCAAGTCGCTTCACTCAAGGGGAGACAGGTCGGGGCTACACCTTC

j_gene: TRBJ2-5
abundance: -
v_gene: TRBV27
d_gene: -
CDR3aa: CASRPWEQETQYF
CDR3nt: TGTGCCAGCAGGCCCTGGGAGCAGGAGACCCAGTACTTC

j_gene: TRBJ1-2
abundance: -
v_gene: TRBV30
d_gene: -
CDR3aa: CAWSKTPVGYTF
CDR3nt: TGTGCCTGGAGTAAAACCCCTGTGGGCTACACCTTC

j_gene: TRBJ1-1
abundance: -
v_gene: TRBV29-1
d_gene: -
CDR3aa: CSVAPGGIEAFF
CDR3nt: TGCAGCGTGGCGCCCGGGGGGATTGAAGCTTTCTTT

j_gene: TRBJ2-3
abundance: -
v_gene: TRBV7-7
d_gene: -
CDR3aa: CASSLGSSITDTQYF
CDR3nt: TGTGCCAGCAGCTTAGGATCCAGTATCACAGATACGCAGTATTTT

j_gene: TRBJ2-3
abundance: -
v_gene: TRBV7-2
d_gene: -
CDR3aa: CASSLTGDTQYF
CDR3nt: TGTGCCAGCAGCCTCACAGGGGATACGCAGTATTTT

j_gene: TRBJ2-3
abundance: -
v_gene: TRBV29-1
d_gene: -
CDR3aa: CSVAGLVTDTQYF
CDR3nt: TGCAGCGTTGCGGGGTTGGTCACAGATACGCAGTATTTT

j_gene: TRBJ2-7
abundance: -
v_gene: TRBV6-6
d_gene: -
CDR3aa: CASSFDYEQYF
CDR3nt: TGTGCCAGCAGTTTCGACTACGAGCAGTACTTC

j_gene: TRBJ2-1
abundance: -
v_gene: TRBV7-9
d_gene: -
CDR3aa: CASSLGGFKVDEQFF
CDR3nt: TGTGCCAGCAGCTTAGGAGGGTTCAAGGTTGATGAGCAGTTCTTC

j_gene: TRBJ1-5
abundance: few
v_gene: TRBV6-1
d_gene: -
CDR3aa: CASSPGINQPQHF
CDR3nt: TGTGCCAGCAGCCCAGGTATTAATCAGCCCCAGCATTTT

j_gene: TRBJ2-3
abundance: -
v_gene: TRBV27
d_gene: -
CDR3aa: CASTPAGFAGQADTQYF
CDR3nt: TGTGCCAGCACCCCCGCGGGGTTTGCGGGGCAGGCAGATACGCAGTATTTT

j_gene: TRBJ1-1
abundance: -
v_gene: TRBV4-2
d_gene: -
CDR3aa: CASSQLTGYGTEAFF
CDR3nt: TGTGCCAGCAGCCAACTCACAGGGTATGGCACTGAAGCTTTCTTT

j_gene: TRBJ2-3
abundance: -
v_gene: TRBV14
d_gene: -
CDR3aa: CASSQGGNTQYF
CDR3nt: TGTGCCAGCAGCCAAGGTGGTAATACGCAGTATTTT

j_gene: TRBJ2-3
abundance: -
v_gene: TRBV5-1
d_gene: -
CDR3aa: CASSLALADRDTQYF
CDR3nt: TGCGCCAGCAGCTTGGCCTTAGCGGACCGAGATACGCAGTATTTT

j_gene: TRBJ1-1
abundance: -
v_gene: TRBV29-1
d_gene: -
CDR3aa: CSVEGGRGRAEAFF
CDR3nt: TGCAGCGTTGAAGGTGGCAGGGGCAGGGCTGAAGCTTTCTTT

j_gene: TRBJ1-6
abundance: few
v_gene: TRBV7-2
d_gene: TRBD1
CDR3aa: CASSPTGQGGSPLHF
CDR3nt: TGTGCCAGCAGCCCCACCGGACAGGGAGGCTCACCCCTCCACTTT

j_gene: TRBJ2-7
abundance: -
v_gene: TRBV27
d_gene: -
CDR3aa: CASRTSRGTYEQYF
CDR3nt: TGTGCCAGCAGAACGTCCAGGGGTACCTACGAGCAGTACTTC

j_gene: TRBJ1-1
abundance: -
v_gene: TRBV30
d_gene: -
CDR3aa: CAWARGGRGAFF
CDR3nt: TGTGCCTGGGCGCGCGGAGGGAGGGGTGCTTTCTTT

j_gene: TRBJ1-5
abundance: -
v_gene: TRBV7-2
d_gene: -
CDR3aa: CASSSGQAFSNQPQHF
CDR3nt: TGTGCCAGCAGCTCCGGACAAGCCTTTAGCAATCAGCCCCAGCATTTT

j_gene: TRBJ2-1
abundance: -
v_gene: TRBV29-1
d_gene: -
CDR3aa: CSVSPRSGGPYNEQFF
CDR3nt: TGCAGCGTGTCCCCTCGGTCGGGCGGACCATACAATGAGCAGTTCTTC

j_gene: TRBJ2-4
abundance: few
v_gene: TRBV2
d_gene: TRBD1
CDR3aa: CASTPGQGKNIQYF
CDR3nt: TGTGCCAGCACTCCGGGACAGGGGAAAAACATTCAGTACTTC

j_gene: TRBJ2-2
abundance: -
v_gene: TRBV9
d_gene: TRBD2
CDR3aa: CASSVGLTGELFF
CDR3nt: TGTGCCAGCAGCGTGGGACTAACCGGGGAGCTGTTTTTT

j_gene: TRBJ2-1
abundance: -
v_gene: TRBV29-1
d_gene: TRBD1
CDR3aa: CSVPGQGHNEQFF
CDR3nt: TGCAGCGTACCGGGACAGGGGCACAATGAGCAGTTCTTC

j_gene: TRBJ2-3
abundance: few
v_gene: TRBV7-7
d_gene: -
CDR3aa: CASSASGQYTDTQYF
CDR3nt: TGTGCCAGCAGCGCCAGTGGGCAGTACACAGATACGCAGTATTTT

j_gene: TRBJ1-2
abundance: once
v_gene: TRBV6-6
d_gene: TRBD1
CDR3aa: CASSYQTGGHGYTF
CDR3nt: TGTGCCAGCAGTTACCAGACAGGGGGCCATGGCTACACCTTC

j_gene: TRBJ1-2
abundance: once
v_gene: TRBV7-8
d_gene: TRBD1
CDR3aa: CASSFLSRDSYGYTF
CDR3nt: TGTGCCAGCAGCTTCCTTAGTCGGGACAGCTATGGCTACACCTTC

j_gene: TRBJ1-1
abundance: -
v_gene: TRBV2
d_gene: -
CDR3aa: CASRRNWDTEAFF
CDR3nt: TGTGCCAGCAGGAGAAACTGGGACACTGAAGCTTTCTTT

j_gene: TRBJ1-6
abundance: -
v_gene: TRBV30
d_gene: -
CDR3aa: CAWSADSDSPLHF
CDR3nt: TGTGCCTGGAGTGCAGACAGCGATTCACCCCTCCACTTT

j_gene: TRBJ1-2
abundance: -
v_gene: TRBV5-1
d_gene: -
CDR3aa: CASSFDRNYGYTF
CDR3nt: TGCGCCAGCAGCTTCGACAGGAACTATGGCTACACCTTC

j_gene: TRBJ2-5
abundance: -
v_gene: TRBV2
d_gene: TRBD2
CDR3aa: CASSEELAGSETQYF
CDR3nt: TGTGCCAGCAGTGAAGAACTAGCGGGGTCAGAGACCCAGTACTTC

j_gene: TRBJ1-5
abundance: few
v_gene: TRBV7-8
d_gene: -
CDR3aa: CASSNLGTSSNQPQHF
CDR3nt: TGTGCCAGCAGCAATTTAGGTACCTCCTCCAATCAGCCCCAGCATTTT

j_gene: TRBJ2-1
abundance: -
v_gene: TRBV9
d_gene: -
CDR3aa: CASSVAVGNEQFF
CDR3nt: TGTGCCAGCAGCGTAGCCGTTGGTAATGAGCAGTTCTTC

j_gene: TRBJ1-1
abundance: once
v_gene: TRBV25-1
d_gene: -
CDR3aa: CATSDGNTEAFF
CDR3nt: TGTGCCACTTCGGACGGGAACACTGAAGCTTTCTTT

j_gene: TRBJ2-5
abundance: -
v_gene: TRBV7-8
d_gene: -
CDR3aa: CASLQGIQETQYF
CDR3nt: TGTGCCAGCTTACAGGGAATACAAGAGACCCAGTACTTC

j_gene: TRBJ1-5
abundance: -
v_gene: TRBV15
d_gene: -
CDR3aa: CATSRDSGVDQPQHF
CDR3nt: TGTGCCACCAGCAGAGATTCAGGGGTCGATCAGCCCCAGCATTTT

j_gene: TRBJ1-1
abundance: -
v_gene: TRBV4-2
d_gene: -
CDR3aa: CASSPDGQPNTEAFF
CDR3nt: TGTGCCAGCAGCCCAGACGGGCAGCCGAACACTGAAGCTTTCTTT

j_gene: TRBJ2-3
abundance: -
v_gene: TRBV7-2
d_gene: -
CDR3aa: CASSLADTQYF
CDR3nt: TGTGCCAGCAGCTTAGCTGATACGCAGTATTTT

j_gene: TRBJ2-5
abundance: few
v_gene: TRBV29-1
d_gene: -
CDR3aa: CSAPRGSETQYF
CDR3nt: TGCAGCGCCCCACGGGGCTCGGAGACCCAGTACTTC